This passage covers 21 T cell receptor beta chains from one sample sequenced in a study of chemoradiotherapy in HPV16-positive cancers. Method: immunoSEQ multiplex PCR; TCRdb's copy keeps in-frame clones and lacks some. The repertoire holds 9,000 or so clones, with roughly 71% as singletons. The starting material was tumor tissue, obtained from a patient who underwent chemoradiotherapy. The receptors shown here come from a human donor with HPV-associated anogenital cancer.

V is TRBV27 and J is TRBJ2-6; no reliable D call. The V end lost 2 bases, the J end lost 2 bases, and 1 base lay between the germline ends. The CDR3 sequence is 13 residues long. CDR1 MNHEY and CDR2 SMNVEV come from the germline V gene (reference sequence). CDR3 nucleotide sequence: TGTGCCAGCAGTTTAGCTGGGGCCAACGTCCTGACTTTC. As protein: CASSLAGANVLTF.

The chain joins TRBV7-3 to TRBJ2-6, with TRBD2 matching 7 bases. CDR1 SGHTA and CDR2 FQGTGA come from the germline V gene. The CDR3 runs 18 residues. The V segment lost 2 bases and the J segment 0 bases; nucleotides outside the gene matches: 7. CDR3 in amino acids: CASSLVTSAYSGANVLTF. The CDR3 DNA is TGTGCCAGCAGCTTAGTCACTAGCGCTTACTCTGGGGCCAACGTCCTGACTTTC.

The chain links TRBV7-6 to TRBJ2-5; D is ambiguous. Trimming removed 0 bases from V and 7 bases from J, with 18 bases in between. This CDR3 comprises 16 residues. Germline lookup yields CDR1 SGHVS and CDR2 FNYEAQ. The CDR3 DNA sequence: TGTGCCAGCAGCTTAGCCCCCGTGGGGTCGTTGGGGACCCAGTACTTC. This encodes CASSLAPVGSLGTQYF.

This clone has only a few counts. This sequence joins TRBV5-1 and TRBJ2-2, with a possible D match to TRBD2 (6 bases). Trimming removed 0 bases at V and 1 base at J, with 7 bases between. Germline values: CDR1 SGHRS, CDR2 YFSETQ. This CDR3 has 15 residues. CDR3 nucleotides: TGCGCCAGCAGCTTGGGGGACTGGAACACCGGGGAGCTGTTTTTT. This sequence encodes CASSLGDWNTGELFF. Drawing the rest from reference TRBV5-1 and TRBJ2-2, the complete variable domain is KAGVTQTPRYLIKTRGQQVTLSCSPISGHRSVSWYQQTPGQGLQFLFEYFSETQRNKGNFPGRFSGRQFSNSRSEMNVSTLELGDSALYLCASSLGDWNTGELFFGEGSRLTVL.

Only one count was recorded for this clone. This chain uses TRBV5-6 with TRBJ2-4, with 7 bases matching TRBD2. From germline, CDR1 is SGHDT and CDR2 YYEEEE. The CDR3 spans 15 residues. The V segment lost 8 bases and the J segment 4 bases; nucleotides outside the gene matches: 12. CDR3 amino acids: CASMNNGGTKNIQYF. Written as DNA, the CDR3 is TGTGCCAGTATGAATAACGGGGGGACGAAAAACATTCAGTACTTC.

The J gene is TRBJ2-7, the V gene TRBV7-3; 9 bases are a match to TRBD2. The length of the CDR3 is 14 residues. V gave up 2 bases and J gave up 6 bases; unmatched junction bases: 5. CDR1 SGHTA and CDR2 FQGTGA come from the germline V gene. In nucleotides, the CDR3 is TGTGCCAGCAGCTTACTAGCGGGGAGTAGCGAGCAGTACTTC. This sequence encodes CASSLLAGSSEQYF.

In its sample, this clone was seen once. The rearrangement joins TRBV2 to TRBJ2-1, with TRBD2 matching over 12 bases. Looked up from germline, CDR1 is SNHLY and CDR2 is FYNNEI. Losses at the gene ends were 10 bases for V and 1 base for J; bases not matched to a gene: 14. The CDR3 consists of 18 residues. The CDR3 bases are TGTGCCACCCTACCCCCTAGCGGGAGGGCCGGATCCTACAATGAGCAGTTCTTC. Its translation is CATLPPSGRAGSYNEQFF.

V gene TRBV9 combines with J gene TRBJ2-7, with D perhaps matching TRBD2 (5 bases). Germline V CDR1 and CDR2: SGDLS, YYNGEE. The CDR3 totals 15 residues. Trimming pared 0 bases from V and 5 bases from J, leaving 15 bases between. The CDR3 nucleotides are TGTGCCAGCAGCGTAGCCGGACTGGGCATGGACGAGCAGTACTTC. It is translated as CASSVAGLGMDEQYF.

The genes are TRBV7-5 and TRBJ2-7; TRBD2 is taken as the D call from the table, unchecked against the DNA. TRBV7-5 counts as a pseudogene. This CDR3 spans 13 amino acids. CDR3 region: CASSKRENYEQYF. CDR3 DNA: TGTGCCAGCAGTAAGCGGGAGAACTACGAGCAGTACTTC.

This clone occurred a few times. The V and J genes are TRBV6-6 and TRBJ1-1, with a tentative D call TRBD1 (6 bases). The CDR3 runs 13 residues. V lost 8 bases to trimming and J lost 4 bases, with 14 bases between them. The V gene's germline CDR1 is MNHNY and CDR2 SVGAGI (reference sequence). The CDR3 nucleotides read TGTGCCAGCTCATTCCGGACAGCCACTGAAGCTTTCTTT. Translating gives CASSFRTATEAFF.

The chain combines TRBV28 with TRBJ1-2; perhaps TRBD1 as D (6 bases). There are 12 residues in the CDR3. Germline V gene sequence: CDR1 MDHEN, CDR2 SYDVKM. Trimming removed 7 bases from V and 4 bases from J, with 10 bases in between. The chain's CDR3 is CASITGSYGYTF. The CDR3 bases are TGTGCCAGCATTACAGGGAGCTATGGCTACACCTTC.

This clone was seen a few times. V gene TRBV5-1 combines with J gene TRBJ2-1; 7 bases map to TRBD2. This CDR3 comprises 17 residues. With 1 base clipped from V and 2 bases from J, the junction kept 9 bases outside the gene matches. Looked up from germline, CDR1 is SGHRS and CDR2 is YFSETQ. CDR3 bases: TGCGCCAGCAGCTTGAATTACGGGAGGACCCCCTACAATGAGCAGTTCTTC. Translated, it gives CASSLNYGRTPYNEQFF.

CDR3 sequence (DNA): TGTGCCAGCAGCCCTCCCTCGAAGGGGGCTAAAGCTTTCTTT. Protein product: CASSPPSKGAKAFF. V and J are TRBV9 and TRBJ1-1, with 7 bases aligning to TRBD1. The CDR3 consists of 14 residues. Germline V gene data show CDR1 as SGDLS and CDR2 as YYNGEE. Trimming at V came to 4 bases and at J to 9 bases, leaving 12 bases not matched to a gene. The variable domain in full, with the rest retrieved from reference TRBV9 and TRBJ1-1, is DSGVTQTPKHLITATGQRVTLRCSPRSGDLSVYWYQQSLDQGLQFLIQYYNGEERAKGNILERFSAQQFPDLHSELNLSSLELGDSALYFCASSPPSKGAKAFFGQGTRLTVV.

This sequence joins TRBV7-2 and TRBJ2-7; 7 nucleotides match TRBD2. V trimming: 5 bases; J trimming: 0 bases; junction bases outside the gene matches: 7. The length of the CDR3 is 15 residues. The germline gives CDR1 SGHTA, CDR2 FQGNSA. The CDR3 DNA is TGTGCCAGCAGCGTAGAGGCGGGGGACTCCTACGAGCAGTACTTC. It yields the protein CASSVEAGDSYEQYF.

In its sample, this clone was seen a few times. For the CDR3, the DNA is TGCGCCAGCAGCCCGATTCTAGGAAGTCGGGATGAGCAGTTCTTC. This gives the protein CASSPILGSRDEQFF. V usage is TRBV4-1 and J usage is TRBJ2-1; D call uncertain. Trimming took off 4 bases at V and 8 bases at J, with 18 bases between the two ends. The germline CDR1 and CDR2 sequences are MGHRA and YSYEKL. The CDR3 spans 15 residues.

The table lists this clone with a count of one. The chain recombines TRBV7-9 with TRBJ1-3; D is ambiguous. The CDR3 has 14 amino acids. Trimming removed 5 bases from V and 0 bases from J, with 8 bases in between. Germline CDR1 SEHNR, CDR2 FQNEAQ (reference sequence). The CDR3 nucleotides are TGTGCCAGCAGCCCGCCCGCCTCTGGAAACACCATATATTTT. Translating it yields CASSPPASGNTIYF.

The CDR3, as DNA: TGTGCCTGGAATGAGGGCCATAATTCACCCCTCCACTTT. It is translated as CAWNEGHNSPLHF. The J gene is TRBJ1-6, the V gene TRBV30; unclear D gene. The V gene lost 4 bases and the J gene lost 5 bases, with 9 bases spanning the gap. The germline gives CDR1 GTSNPN, CDR2 SVGIG (reference sequence). The CDR3 is 13 residues long.

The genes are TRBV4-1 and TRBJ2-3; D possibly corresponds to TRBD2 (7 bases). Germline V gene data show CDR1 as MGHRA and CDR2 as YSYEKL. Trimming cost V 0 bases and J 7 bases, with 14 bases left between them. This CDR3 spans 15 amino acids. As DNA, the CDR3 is TGCGCCAGCAGCCAAGAGTGGGGGGGGGCCTATACGCAGTATTTT. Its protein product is CASSQEWGGAYTQYF.

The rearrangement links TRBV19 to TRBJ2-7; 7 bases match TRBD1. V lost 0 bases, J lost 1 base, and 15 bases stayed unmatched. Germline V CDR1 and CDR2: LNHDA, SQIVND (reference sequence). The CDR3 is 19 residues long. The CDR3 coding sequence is TGTGCCAGTAGTATAGACACGAGACAGGGAAGTGGTCTGTCCTACGAGCAGTACTTC. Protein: CASSIDTRQGSGLSYEQYF. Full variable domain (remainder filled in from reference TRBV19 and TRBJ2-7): DGGITQSPKYLFRKEGQNVTLSCEQNLNHDAMYWYRQDPGQGLRLIYYSQIVNDFQKGDIAEGYSVSREKKESFPLTVTSAQKNPTAFYLCASSIDTRQGSGLSYEQYFGPGTRLTVT.

CDR3 region: CASSFSGIDTIYF. As DNA, the CDR3 is TGTGCCAGCAGCTTTTCAGGGATCGACACCATATATTTT. The chain is built from TRBV5-4 and TRBJ1-3, with D perhaps TRBD1 (5 bases). The CDR3 runs to 13 residues. The germline V gene encodes CDR1 SGHNT and CDR2 YYREEE (reference sequence). The germline V and J ends were trimmed by 2 bases and 8 bases, with 11 bases remaining between them.

In DNA form, the CDR3 reads TGTGCCTGGAATTTTGGACTAGCGGGGGGGCATCCAGATACGCAGTATTTT. This sequence encodes CAWNFGLAGGHPDTQYF. The chain employs TRBV30 and TRBJ2-3, with 15 bases lining up with TRBD2. Germline V gives CDR1 GTSNPN, CDR2 SVGIG (reference sequence). J gave up 4 bases and V 4 bases, and 9 bases lay outside the gene matches. CDR3 length: 17 amino acids.